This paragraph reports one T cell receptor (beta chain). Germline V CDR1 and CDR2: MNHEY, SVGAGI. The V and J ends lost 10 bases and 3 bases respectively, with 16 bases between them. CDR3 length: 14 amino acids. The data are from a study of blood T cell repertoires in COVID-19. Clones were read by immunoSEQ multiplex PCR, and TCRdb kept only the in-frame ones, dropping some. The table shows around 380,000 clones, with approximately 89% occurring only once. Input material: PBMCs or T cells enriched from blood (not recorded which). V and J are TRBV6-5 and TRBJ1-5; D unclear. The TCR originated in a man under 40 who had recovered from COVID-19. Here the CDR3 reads CATAFSVYNQPQHF. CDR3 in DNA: TGTGCCACCGCTTTTAGTGTTTACAATCAGCCCCAGCATTTT.